The subject of this entry is one T cell receptor (beta chain). The antigen is undetermined. One junction end disagrees with the germline gene, perhaps due to a read error. Germline V gives CDR1 SSHAT, CDR2 FNYEAQ (reference sequence). The CDR3 spans 13 residues. Naive-designated CD8 cells lacked CD45RO, were positively enriched for CCR7, and omitted terminally differentiated effector memory CD45RA+ cells. The repertoire was sequenced with immunoSEQ multiplex PCR; TCRdb's copy has only in-frame clones and lacks some. The sample records about 2 million clones, just under 95% being singletons. The data were taken from a study of shared clonotypes between healthy human individuals. General observations from the study: Clonotype sharing levels among donors were expected to vary with sequencing depth. Rarefaction exposed incomplete sorted-subset sequencing despite large depth. Naive subsets typically showed greater estimated richness than memory subsets.

This TCR came from a man between 18 and 29 years old in good health. The sequenced material came from naive CD8+ T cells sorted from blood. This chain uses TRBV7-7 with TRBJ2-5; D unclear. The CDR3: CASSLTDMETQYF. The CDR3 bases are TGTGCTAGCAGCTTAACAGATATGGAGACCCAGTACTTC.